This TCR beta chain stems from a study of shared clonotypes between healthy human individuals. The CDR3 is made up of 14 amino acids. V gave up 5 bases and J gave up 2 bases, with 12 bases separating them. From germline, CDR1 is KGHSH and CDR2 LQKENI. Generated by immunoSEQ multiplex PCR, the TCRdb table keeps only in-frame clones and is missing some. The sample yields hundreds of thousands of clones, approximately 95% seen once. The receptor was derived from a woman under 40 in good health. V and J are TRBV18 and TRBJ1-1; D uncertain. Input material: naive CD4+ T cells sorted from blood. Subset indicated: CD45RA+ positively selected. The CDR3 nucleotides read TGTGCCAGCTCAAAGTCAAGATCAAACACTGAAGCTTTCTTT. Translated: CASSKSRSNTEAFF.